This T cell receptor beta chain was identified in a study of blood T cell repertoires in COVID-19. Study information: Both acute and convalescent COVID-19 samples were obtained from the United States, Italy and Spain. PBMCs, B-cell-depleted T cells, or T cells were the source of the cDNA or gDNA that made up the material.

Methods used by the authors: Estimation of nucleated cell counts was performed using reference gene primer amplification. Profiling relied on immunoSEQ multiplex PCR, and the TCRdb table lists in-frame clones only, not all of them. From that table come the V and J calls and clone size; the DNA was used to work out D and trimming. The repertoire has tens of thousands of clones, around 86% of them found once; the top ten carry more than 1.4%. The CDR3 extends over 15 amino acids. The V and J ends lost 5 bases and 6 bases respectively, with 20 bases between them. Looked up from germline, CDR1 is SGDLS and CDR2 is YYNGEE.

The rearrangement joins TRBV9 to TRBJ1-1, with TRBD1 as a possible D gene (6 bases). The source material was peripheral blood. The source is a woman aged 60-70 years with acute or convalescent COVID-19. Here the CDR3 reads CASSSRTGHNAEAFF. The CDR3 DNA sequence: TGTGCCAGCAGTTCAAGGACGGGACATAACGCTGAAGCTTTCTTT.